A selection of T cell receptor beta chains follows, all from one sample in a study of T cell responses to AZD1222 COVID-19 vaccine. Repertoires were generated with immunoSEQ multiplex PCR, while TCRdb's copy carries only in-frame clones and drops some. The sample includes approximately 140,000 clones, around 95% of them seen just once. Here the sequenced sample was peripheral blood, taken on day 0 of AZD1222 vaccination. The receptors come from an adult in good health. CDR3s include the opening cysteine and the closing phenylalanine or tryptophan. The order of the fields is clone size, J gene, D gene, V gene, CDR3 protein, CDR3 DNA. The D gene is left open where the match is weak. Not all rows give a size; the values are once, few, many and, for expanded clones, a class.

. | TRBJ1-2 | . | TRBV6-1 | CASSDFGSFFPYGYTF | TGTGCCAGCAGTGACTTCGGCAGTTTTTTCCCCTATGGCTACACCTTC
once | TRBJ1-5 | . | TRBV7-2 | CASSAGISNQPQHF | TGTGCCAGCAGCGCCGGGATCAGCAATCAGCCCCAGCATTTT
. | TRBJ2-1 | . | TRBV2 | CASCPEQRSYNEQFF | TGTGCCAGCTGCCCTGAGCAACGTTCCTACAATGAGCAGTTCTTC
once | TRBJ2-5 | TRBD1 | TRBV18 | CASSNLQGSQETQYF | TGTGCCAGCTCCAATCTACAGGGGTCCCAAGAGACCCAGTACTTC
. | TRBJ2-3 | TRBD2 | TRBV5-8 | CASSRTSGEDTQYF | TGTGCCAGCAGCCGGACTAGCGGGGAGGATACGCAGTATTTT
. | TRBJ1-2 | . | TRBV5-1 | CASSLVHTGYGYTF | TGCGCCAGCAGCTTGGTGCATACAGGCTATGGCTACACCTTC
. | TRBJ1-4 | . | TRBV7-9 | CASSLGDGDNEKLFF | TGTGCCAGCAGCTTGGGGGACGGAGATAATGAAAAACTGTTTTTT
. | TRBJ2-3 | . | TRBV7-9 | CASSLPEGLSSTDTQYF | TGTGCCAGCAGCTTACCGGAAGGCCTATCTTCCACAGATACGCAGTATTTT
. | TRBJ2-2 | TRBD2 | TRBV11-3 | CASSPRRGDTGELFF | TGTGCCAGCAGCCCGCGGCGGGGGGACACCGGGGAGCTGTTTTTT
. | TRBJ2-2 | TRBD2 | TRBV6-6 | CASRPRRGITGELFF | TGTGCCAGCAGGCCCCGGCGGGGGATCACCGGGGAGCTGTTTTTT
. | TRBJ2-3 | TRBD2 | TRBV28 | CASSFSIAGVLGRVTDTQYF | TGTGCCAGCAGTTTTTCGATAGCGGGAGTGCTGGGGCGGGTTACAGATACGCAGTATTTT
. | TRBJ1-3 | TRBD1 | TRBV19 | CASSTTGAVGNTIYF | TGTGCCAGTAGTACGACAGGGGCCGTTGGAAACACCATATATTTT
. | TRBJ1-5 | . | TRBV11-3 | CASSRRVSSNQPQHF | TGTGCCAGCAGCAGGAGGGTAAGTAGCAATCAGCCCCAGCATTTT
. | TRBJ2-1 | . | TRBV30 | CAWSGSQAGSSYNEQFF | TGTGCCTGGAGTGGATCCCAAGCGGGCAGCTCCTACAATGAGCAGTTCTTC
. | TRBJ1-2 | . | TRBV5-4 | CASSVRGESRYGYTF | TGTGCCAGCAGCGTCCGAGGAGAAAGCCGCTATGGCTACACCTTC
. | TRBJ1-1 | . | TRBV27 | CASSFTRGTEAFF | TGTGCCAGCAGTTTTACCCGGGGCACTGAAGCTTTCTTT
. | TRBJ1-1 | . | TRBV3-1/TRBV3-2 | CASSPTGDYYHTEAFF | TGTGCCAGCAGCCCAACGGGGGACTATTACCACACTGAAGCTTTCTTT
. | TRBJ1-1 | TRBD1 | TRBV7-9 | CASSLQGASGEAFF | TGTGCCAGCAGCCTTCAGGGGGCCAGTGGGGAAGCTTTCTTT
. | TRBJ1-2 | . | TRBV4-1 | CATQGEGIYGYTF | TGCGCCACCCAGGGTGAAGGGATCTATGGCTACACCTTC
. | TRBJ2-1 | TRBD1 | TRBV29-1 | CSVAKGQGAIF | TGCAGCGTCGCAAAAGGTCAGGGGGCTATCTTC
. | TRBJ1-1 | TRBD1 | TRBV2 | CASKQGANTEAFF | TGTGCCAGCAAACAGGGGGCGAACACTGAAGCTTTCTTT
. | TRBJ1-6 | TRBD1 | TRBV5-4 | CASSLGQGGSPLHF | TGTGCCAGCAGCCTCGGACAGGGGGGCTCACCCCTCCACTTT
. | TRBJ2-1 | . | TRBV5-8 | CASSLFGGATYNEQFF | TGTGCCAGCAGCTTGTTCGGCGGGGCGACTTACAATGAGCAGTTCTTC
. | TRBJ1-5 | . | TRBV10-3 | CAIKQGLNQPQHF | TGTGCCATCAAACAGGGTCTCAATCAGCCCCAGCATTTT
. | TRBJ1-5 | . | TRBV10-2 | CASSEYELGGNQPQHF | TGCGCCAGCAGTGAGTATGAACTAGGGGGCAATCAGCCCCAGCATTTT
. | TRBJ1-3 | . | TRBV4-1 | CASSGGTHSGNTIYF | TGCGCCAGCAGCGGGGGGACCCACTCTGGAAACACCATATATTTT
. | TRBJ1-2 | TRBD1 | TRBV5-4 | CASSRDRGYGYTF | TGTGCCAGCAGCCGGGACAGGGGATATGGCTACACCTTC
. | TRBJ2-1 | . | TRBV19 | CASSISRSPREQFF | TGTGCCAGTAGTATCTCTCGGAGCCCAAGAGAGCAGTTCTTC
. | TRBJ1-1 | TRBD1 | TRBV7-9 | CASSQIRDRVFDTEAFF | TGTGCCAGCAGCCAAATCCGGGACAGGGTGTTTGACACTGAAGCTTTCTTT
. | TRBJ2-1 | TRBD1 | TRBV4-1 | CAISQEQYRDRVKRSYNEQFF | TGCGCCATCAGCCAAGAACAATACCGGGACAGGGTGAAGAGATCCTACAATGAGCAGTTCTTC
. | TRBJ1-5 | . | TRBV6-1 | CASSDGDGGNPYSNQPQHF | TGTGCCAGCAGTGACGGTGACGGCGGGAACCCTTATAGCAATCAGCCCCAGCATTTT
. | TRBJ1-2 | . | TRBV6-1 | CASSEAGLWIGNYGYTF | TGTGCCAGCAGTGAAGCGGGGCTTTGGATAGGGAACTATGGCTACACCTTC
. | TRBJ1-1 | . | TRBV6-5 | CASSYMGSAFF | TGTGCCAGCAGTTACATGGGTTCAGCTTTCTTT
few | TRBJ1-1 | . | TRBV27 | CASRFTGNTEAFF | TGTGCCAGCAGATTTACAGGGAACACTGAAGCTTTCTTT
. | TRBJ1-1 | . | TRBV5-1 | CASSLDSYERSTEAFF | TGCGCCAGCAGCTTGGATTCTTATGAGAGGTCCACTGAAGCTTTCTTT
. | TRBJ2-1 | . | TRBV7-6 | CASSHGTYNEQFF | TGTGCCAGCAGCCATGGGACTTACAATGAGCAGTTCTTC
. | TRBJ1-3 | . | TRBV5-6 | CASSLAGSGNTIYF | TGTGCCAGCAGCTTGGCGGGCTCTGGAAACACCATATATTTT
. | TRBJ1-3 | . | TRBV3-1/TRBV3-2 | CASSSTGLGNTIYF | TGTGCCAGCAGTTCTACAGGGTTGGGAAACACCATATATTTT
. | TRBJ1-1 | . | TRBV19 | CASSKARMNTEAFF | TGTGCCAGTAGTAAAGCCAGGATGAACACTGAAGCTTTCTTT
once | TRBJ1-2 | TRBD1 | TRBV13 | CASSSQGAHGYTF | TGTGCCAGCAGCTCACAGGGGGCTCATGGCTACACCTTC
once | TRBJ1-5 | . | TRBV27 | CASSLLGPDQPQHF | TGTGCCAGCAGTTTGTTGGGGCCTGATCAGCCCCAGCATTTT
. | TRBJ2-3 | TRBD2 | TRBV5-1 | CASSTGTSGGGTDTQYF | TGCGCCAGCAGCACCGGGACTAGCGGGGGGGGCACAGATACGCAGTATTTT
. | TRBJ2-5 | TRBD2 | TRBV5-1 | CASSQRTSGGAQETQYF | TGCGCCAGCAGCCAAAGGACTAGCGGGGGGGCCCAGGAGACCCAGTACTTC
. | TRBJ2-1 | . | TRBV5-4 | CASSFHLYNEQFF | TGTGCCAGCAGCTTTCACTTGTACAATGAGCAGTTCTTC
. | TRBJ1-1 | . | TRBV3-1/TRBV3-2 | CASSPSSQPNTEAFF | TGTGCCAGCAGCCCTAGTTCCCAACCGAACACTGAAGCTTTCTTT
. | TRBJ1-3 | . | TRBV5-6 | CASSLYSSGNTIYF | TGTGCCAGCAGCCTATACAGCTCTGGAAACACCATATATTTT
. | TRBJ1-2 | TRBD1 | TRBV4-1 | CASSQDRQGLGYTF | TGCGCCAGCAGCCAAGATAGACAGGGTTTAGGCTACACCTTC
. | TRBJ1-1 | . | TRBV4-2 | CASSQSGSMNTEAFF | TGTGCCAGCAGCCAAAGTGGGTCCATGAACACTGAAGCTTTCTTT
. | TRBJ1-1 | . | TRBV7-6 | CASSPSMLRDAEAFF | TGTGCCAGCAGCCCGTCCATGCTCCGGGACGCTGAAGCTTTCTTT